What follows are 28 T cell receptor beta chains derived from one specimen sequenced in a study of blood T cell repertoires in COVID-19. TCRdb keeps only in-frame clones here, not all; method: immunoSEQ multiplex PCR. Here the sample spans around 54,000 clones, around 81% being singletons. The sample consisted of peripheral blood. Every receptor here comes from a woman aged 60-70 years with acute or convalescent COVID-19.

J is TRBJ2-1 and V is TRBV5-1; 14 bases are shared with TRBD2. CDR1 SGHRS and CDR2 YFSETQ come from the germline V gene. The V segment lost 3 bases and the J segment 8 bases; nucleotides outside the gene matches: 7. The CDR3 runs 16 residues. CDR3 in DNA: TGCGCCAGCAGCTCCCAGGGACTAGCGGGAGATCATGAGCAGTTCTTC. Its protein product is CASSSQGLAGDHEQFF.

The chain links TRBV10-3 to TRBJ2-4; the D gene is possibly TRBD2 (6 bases). V lost 0 bases, J lost 6 bases, and 9 bases lay in between. CDR1 is ENHRY and CDR2 is SYGVKD in the germline V gene. The CDR3 is 14 amino acids. Here the CDR3 DNA reads TGTGCCATCAGTGAGTCGGGGGGAGGAAACATTCAGTACTTC. It codes for CAISESGGGNIQYF.

The J gene is TRBJ1-4, the V gene TRBV2; 9 bases map to TRBD1. Germline loops: CDR1 SNHLY, CDR2 FYNNEI. The CDR3 is 15 amino acids. Losses at the gene ends were 6 bases for V and 5 bases for J; bases not matched to a gene: 7. The CDR3 coding sequence is TGTGCCAGCAGCGAACAGGGGGCGAAGAATGAAAAACTGTTTTTT. Protein product: CASSEQGAKNEKLFF. Full variable domain (missing parts from reference TRBV2 and TRBJ1-4): EPEVTQTPSHQVTQMGQEVILRCVPISNHLYFYWYRQILGQKVEFLVSFYNNEISEKSEIFDDQFSVERPDGSNFTLKIRSTKLEDSAMYFCASSEQGAKNEKLFFGSGTQLSVL.

The rearrangement uses TRBV7-2 and TRBJ2-7, with D perhaps matching TRBD2 (6 bases). The CDR3 is made up of 14 amino acids. Between the trimmed V and J ends, which lost 5 bases and 2 bases, there was a span of 13 bases. The germline V gene encodes CDR1 SGHTA and CDR2 FQGNSA. The CDR3 sequence: CASSHGAGPYEQYF. The CDR3 coding sequence is TGTGCCAGCAGCCACGGGGCGGGGCCCTACGAGCAGTACTTC.

Only one count was recorded for this clone. The J gene is TRBJ2-3, the V gene TRBV27; TRBD1 aligns across 10 bases. Germline V gene sequence: CDR1 MNHEY, CDR2 SMNVEV (reference sequence). The CDR3 covers 16 residues. With 10 bases clipped from V and 4 bases from J, the junction kept 14 bases outside the gene matches. CDR3 bases: TGTGCCACCCGATCGATGGGACAGGGGATGGCAGATACGCAGTATTTT. This translates into CATRSMGQGMADTQYF.

The chain couples TRBV9 to TRBJ2-2; 7 bases align to TRBD2. The germline V gene has CDR1 SGDLS and CDR2 YYNGEE. The CDR3 is 17 amino acids. The trim removed 4 bases at V and 1 base at J, leaving 10 bases unmatched. The CDR3 spells CASSPGPLAENTGELFF. The CDR3 DNA follows: TGTGCCAGCAGCCCAGGCCCGCTAGCGGAGAACACCGGGGAGCTGTTTTTT.

The sample holds a few counts of this clone. The V gene is TRBV27, the J gene TRBJ1-2, with D possibly TRBD1 on 6 matching bases. The CDR3 is 14 amino acids. Germline-derived CDR1 and CDR2 are MNHEY and SMNVEV (reference sequence). The V end was cut by 6 bases, the J end by 6 bases, with 17 bases between. The CDR3 sequence: CASRSAGTRNGYTF. The CDR3 DNA sequence: TGTGCCAGCAGATCCGCAGGGACACGGAATGGCTACACCTTC.

V gene TRBV20-1 combines with J gene TRBJ1-6; 8 bases map to TRBD1. J was trimmed by 16 bases and V by 5 bases; bases with no gene match: 7. The CDR3 contains 11 residues. From germline, CDR1 is DFQATT and CDR2 SNEGSKA (reference sequence). CDR3 in DNA: TGCAGTGCTCCGGGACAGGTAGATCTCCACTTT. It specifies CSAPGQVDLHF.

This clone showed up just a few times. The chain joins TRBV29-1 to TRBJ2-7, with 9 bases lining up with TRBD1. CDR1 is SQVTM and CDR2 is ANQGSEA in the germline V gene. There are 13 residues in the CDR3. V lost 6 bases to trimming and J lost 0 bases; unmatched junction nucleotides: 3. As DNA, the CDR3 is TGCAGCGTCCGGACAGGGGACTCCTACGAGCAGTACTTC. It specifies CSVRTGDSYEQYF.

The chain joins TRBV7-2 to TRBJ1-5; 7 bases are a match to TRBD1. The CDR3 sequence is 16 residues long. V lost 1 base and J lost 4; bases outside the gene matches: 7. The germline CDR1 and CDR2 sequences are SGHTA and FQGNSA. The CDR3 loop is CASSLGRTGPNQPQHF. In DNA form, the CDR3 reads TGTGCCAGCAGCTTAGGTAGGACAGGCCCAAATCAGCCCCAGCATTTT. Drawing the rest from reference TRBV7-2 and TRBJ1-5, the complete variable domain is GAGVSQSPSNKVTEKGKDVELRCDPISGHTALYWYRQSLGQGLEFLIYFQGNSAPDKSGLPSDRFSAERTGGSVSTLTIQRTQQEDSAVYLCASSLGRTGPNQPQHFGDGTRLSIL.

The V call is TRBV4-1, the J call TRBJ2-5, with D possibly being TRBD1 (6 bases). Germline CDR1 and CDR2: MGHRA and YSYEKL. This CDR3 spans 14 amino acids. Trimming shortened V by 1 base and J by 5 bases, and 11 bases separated the two germline ends. CDR3 sequence (DNA): TGCGCCAGCAGCCAAGTATCAGGGGAGGAGACCCAGTACTTC. Protein: CASSQVSGEETQYF.

The rearrangement uses TRBV12-3 or TRBV12-4 and TRBJ1-1, with D uncertain. The CDR3 is 11 residues long. CDR3 DNA: TGTGCTTCGGAGGCGAACACTGAAGCTTTCTTT. Translation: CASEANTEAFF.

This sequence joins TRBV30 and TRBJ1-6, with 8 bases aligning to TRBD1. Germline V lookup: CDR1 GTSNPN, CDR2 SVGIG (reference sequence). The CDR3 spans 15 residues. Losses at the gene ends were 0 bases for V and 8 bases for J; bases not matched to a gene: 6. The CDR3 here is CAWSVYTGGDSPLHF. The DNA of the CDR3 is TGTGCCTGGAGTGTATACACAGGGGGGGATTCACCCCTCCACTTT.

The rearrangement links TRBV7-6 to TRBJ2-1; D is undetermined. This CDR3 spans 15 amino acids. The ends were cut back, 0 bases at V and 0 bases at J, with 6 bases in the middle. Germline CDR1 is SGHVS and CDR2 is FNYEAQ. The CDR3 sequence is CASSLAPNSYNEQFF. CDR3 DNA: TGTGCCAGCAGCTTAGCTCCCAACTCCTACAATGAGCAGTTCTTC.

V is TRBV13 and J is TRBJ1-2; D remains ambiguous. The V gene lost 4 bases and the J gene lost 2 bases, with 11 bases spanning the gap. Germline assignment: CDR1 PRHDT and CDR2 FYEKMQ (reference sequence). The CDR3 runs 14 residues. For the CDR3, the DNA is TGTGCCAGCAGCTCCGGTGCTATAAACTATGGCTACACCTTC. It codes for CASSSGAINYGYTF.

The chain links TRBV10-3 to TRBJ1-1, with TRBD1 identical over 8 bases. The germline V gene encodes CDR1 ENHRY and CDR2 SYGVKD. V shed 3 bases and J 2 bases; nucleotides not matched to a gene: 5. The CDR3 loop spans 15 amino acids. The CDR3 coding sequence is TGTGCCATCAGTGACTCAGGACAGGGAAACACTGAAGCTTTCTTT. It translates to CAISDSGQGNTEAFF.

This sequence joins TRBV5-1 and TRBJ1-1; D is possibly TRBD1 (5 bases). Germline V gives CDR1 SGHRS, CDR2 YFSETQ. The length of the CDR3 is 15 residues. With 0 bases removed from V and 1 base from J, the gap between germline ends came to 10 bases. The CDR3 sequence is CASSLGGTANTEAFF. CDR3 coding DNA: TGCGCCAGCAGCTTGGGGGGGACTGCGAACACTGAAGCTTTCTTT.

The CDR3 DNA reads TGTGCCAGCAGCCCCGGTGGGGGACTAGCCAAAAACATTCAGTACTTC. Its translation is CASSPGGGLAKNIQYF. The V and J genes are TRBV7-9 and TRBJ2-4; maybe TRBD2 (6 bases). V shed 5 bases and J shed 0 bases, with 14 bases lying between them. The V gene's germline CDR1 is SEHNR and CDR2 FQNEAQ (reference sequence). CDR3 length: 16 amino acids.

J is TRBJ2-2 and V is TRBV7-9; 8 nucleotides align to TRBD1. The CDR3 covers 14 residues. The germline V gene encodes CDR1 SEHNR and CDR2 FQNEAQ (reference sequence). J gave up 6 bases and V 5 bases, and 5 bases lay outside the gene matches. This CDR3 reads CASSPTGGSGELFF. The DNA for the CDR3 is TGTGCCAGCAGCCCCACAGGGGGATCCGGGGAGCTGTTTTTT.

On this clone itself: The sample holds other DNA sequences that translate to the same CDR3. The chain uses TRBV7-2 and TRBJ1-1, with D possibly matching TRBD1 (5 bases). The CDR3 runs to 14 residues. The germline V gene encodes CDR1 SGHTA and CDR2 FQGNSA. V was clipped by 1 base and J by 0 bases, with 6 bases between them. CDR3: CASSLGQLNTEAFF. In nucleotides, the CDR3 is TGTGCCAGCAGCTTAGGACAGCTGAACACTGAAGCTTTCTTT. Full variable domain (rest looked up from reference TRBV7-2 and TRBJ1-1): GAGVSQSPSNKVTEKGKDVELRCDPISGHTALYWYRQSLGQGLEFLIYFQGNSAPDKSGLPSDRFSAERTGGSVSTLTIQRTQQEDSAVYLCASSLGQLNTEAFFGQGTRLTVV.

This rearrangement joins TRBV28 to TRBJ1-2, with TRBD1 matching 7 bases. The CDR3 loop spans 15 amino acids. Per germline, CDR1 MDHEN and CDR2 SYDVKM. The junction had 8 bases not matched to a gene; V was cut back by 5 bases and J by 2 bases. CDR3 region: CASSLRAGGNYGYTF. The CDR3 nucleotides read TGTGCCAGCAGTCTCCGGGCAGGGGGGAACTATGGCTACACCTTC.

The V and J genes are TRBV5-6 and TRBJ2-3, with D perhaps TRBD1 (6 bases). V dropped 7 bases and J dropped 6 bases, with 12 bases sitting between them. Germline assignment: CDR1 SGHDT and CDR2 YYEEEE. The CDR3 runs to 12 residues. The CDR3 nucleotides read TGTGCCAGCGGTTGGGGGCGGGATACGCAGTATTTT. It translates to CASGWGRDTQYF. Filled out from reference TRBV5-6 and TRBJ2-3, the complete variable domain reads DAGVTQSPTHLIKTRGQQVTLRCSPKSGHDTVSWYQQALGQGPQFIFQYYEEEERQRGNFPDRFSGHQFPNYSSELNVNALLLGDSALYLCASGWGRDTQYFGPGTRLTVL.

J is TRBJ1-1 and V is TRBV2; tentative D call: TRBD1 (5 bases). CDR3 size: 14 residues. Trimming took off 4 bases at V and 0 bases at J, with 9 bases between the two ends. In germline, CDR1 is SNHLY, CDR2 FYNNEI. This CDR3 is CASSAGNLNTEAFF. The CDR3 DNA reads TGTGCCAGCAGTGCAGGGAATTTGAACACTGAAGCTTTCTTT.

This clone was observed a few times. This sequence joins TRBV29-1 and TRBJ1-1, with 7 bases matching TRBD1. The germline V gene encodes CDR1 SQVTM and CDR2 ANQGSEA. Trimming took 6 bases from V and 2 from J; bases not matched to a gene: 6. This CDR3 contains 13 residues. The CDR3 DNA sequence: TGCAGCGTCGAAAGACAGGGAAACACTGAAGCTTTCTTT. Its translation: CSVERQGNTEAFF. The full variable domain, with the rest looked up from reference TRBV29-1 and TRBJ1-1, is SAVISQKPSRDICQRGTSLTIQCQVDSQVTMMFWYRQQPGQSLTLIATANQGSEATYESGFVIDKFPISRPNLTFSTLTVSNMSPEDSSIYLCSVERQGNTEAFFGQGTRLTVV.

This chain joins TRBV2 and TRBJ1-6, with D maybe TRBD1 (5 bases). Germline CDR1 SNHLY, CDR2 FYNNEI. V lost 0 bases to trimming and J lost 10 bases, with 13 bases between them. This CDR3 is 15 amino acids long. CDR3 protein: CASSEAGQGSSPLHF. The CDR3 DNA follows: TGTGCCAGCAGTGAAGCGGGGCAGGGATCCTCACCCCTCCACTTT.

This clone was counted a single time. The chain is built from TRBV5-6 and TRBJ1-2; perhaps TRBD1 as D (5 bases). V lost 1 base, J lost 4 bases, and 11 bases lay in between. Germline lookup yields CDR1 SGHDT and CDR2 YYEEEE. The CDR3 runs 14 residues. CDR3 sequence (DNA): TGTGCCAGCAGCTTGAGGCAGGGCGTCTATGGCTACACCTTC. It encodes CASSLRQGVYGYTF. Supplemented by reference TRBV5-6 and TRBJ1-2, the full variable domain reads DAGVTQSPTHLIKTRGQQVTLRCSPKSGHDTVSWYQQALGQGPQFIFQYYEEEERQRGNFPDRFSGHQFPNYSSELNVNALLLGDSALYLCASSLRQGVYGYTFGSGTRLTVV.

The chain links TRBV27 to TRBJ2-7, with TRBD2 matching 7 bases. The CDR3 consists of 16 residues. In germline, CDR1 is MNHEY, CDR2 SMNVEV (reference sequence). The ends lost 5 bases at V and 3 bases at J; junction bases unmatched: 13. The CDR3 bases are TGTGCCAGCAGTCACCGCCCTAGCGGAATTAGCTACGAGCAGTACTTC. This gives the protein CASSHRPSGISYEQYF.

The table lists this clone with a count of one. V and J are TRBV30 and TRBJ1-2, with D possibly TRBD1 on 6 matching bases. V lost 8 bases and J lost 4, with 17 bases in between. The CDR3 covers 13 residues. Germline CDR1 GTSNPN, CDR2 SVGIG (reference sequence). CDR3 loop: CARSTGTLYGYTF. CDR3 DNA sequence: TGTGCCCGATCGACTGGGACACTCTATGGCTACACCTTC. The full variable domain, completed using reference TRBV30 and TRBJ1-2, is SQTIHQWPATLVQPVGSPLSLECTVEGTSNPNLYWYRQAAGRGLQLLFYSVGIGQISSEVPQNLSASRPQDRQFILSSKKLLLSDSGFYLCARSTGTLYGYTFGSGTRLTVV.